The 32 T cell receptor beta chains reported below all come from one sample, sequenced in a study of PD-1 blockade in classical Hodgkin lymphoma. Using immunoSEQ multiplex PCR, the repertoire was profiled, and TCRdb retains in-frame clones only, with some absent. The data hold roughly 13,000 clones, with less than 90% observed a single time. Every patient had relapsed following autologous stem cell transplantation, and cohorts differed in brentuximab vedotin exposure. This material consisted of peripheral blood mononuclear cells (PBMCs), taken at baseline. The receptors were sampled from a human donor with classical Hodgkin lymphoma.

The chain employs TRBV13 and TRBJ1-1; D is ambiguous. Trimming pared 0 bases from V and 0 bases from J, leaving 8 bases between. Germline V gene lookup returns CDR1 PRHDT and CDR2 FYEKMQ (reference sequence). The CDR3 length is 15 residues. The CDR3 DNA follows: TGTGCCAGCAGCTTAGGCGCCATCGTGAACACTGAAGCTTTCTTT. Translated, it gives CASSLGAIVNTEAFF.

The CDR3 DNA sequence: TGTGCCAGCAGTCGATCCCCCGGGACACCTTCCTATGGCTACACCTTC. It yields the protein CASSRSPGTPSYGYTF. The rearrangement links TRBV6-4 to TRBJ1-2; TRBD1 is a possible D gene (6 bases). Germline V CDR1 and CDR2: MRHNA, SNTAGT. The V gene lost 5 bases and the J gene lost 4 bases, with 20 bases spanning the gap. This CDR3 is built from 16 residues.

This chain connects TRBV29-1 to TRBJ1-1; tentative D call: TRBD1 (5 bases). The V gene's germline CDR1 is SQVTM and CDR2 ANQGSEA. This CDR3 contains 13 residues. Between the trimmed V and J ends, which lost 3 bases and 4 bases, there was a span of 12 bases. Here the CDR3 reads CSVEEQGGTEAFF. The CDR3 DNA follows: TGCAGCGTTGAGGAGCAGGGAGGCACTGAAGCTTTCTTT.

This clone was observed a few times. This chain connects TRBV4-3 to TRBJ2-3; TRBD2 matches at 13 bases. CDR3 length equals 16 residues. J was trimmed by 8 bases and V by 0 bases; bases with no gene match: 5. Germline lookup yields CDR1 LGHNA and CDR2 YSLEER. CDR3 in DNA: TGCGCCAGCAGCCAAGAACGCACTAGCGGGAGGGGTACGCAGTATTTT. Translating it yields CASSQERTSGRGTQYF.

The rearrangement uses TRBV9 and TRBJ2-4; unclear D gene. The CDR3 is 13 residues long. The V end lost 0 bases, the J end lost 4 bases, and 5 bases lay between the germline ends. Looked up from germline, CDR1 is SGDLS and CDR2 is YYNGEE. The CDR3 is CASSVDGKNIQYF. CDR3 bases: TGTGCCAGCAGCGTAGACGGGAAAAACATTCAGTACTTC. The entire variable domain, with the rest obtained from reference TRBV9 and TRBJ2-4, is as follows: DSGVTQTPKHLITATGQRVTLRCSPRSGDLSVYWYQQSLDQGLQFLIQYYNGEERAKGNILERFSAQQFPDLHSELNLSSLELGDSALYFCASSVDGKNIQYFGAGTRLSVL.

The chain links TRBV30 to TRBJ1-1; D not resolved. The germline gives CDR1 GTSNPN, CDR2 SVGIG (reference sequence). The V gene lost 0 bases and the J gene lost 2 bases, with 4 bases spanning the gap. The CDR3 contains 12 residues. The CDR3 spells CAWSVYNTEAFF. CDR3 in DNA: TGTGCCTGGAGTGTTTATAACACTGAAGCTTTCTTT. Full variable domain (missing parts from reference TRBV30 and TRBJ1-1): SQTIHQWPATLVQPVGSPLSLECTVEGTSNPNLYWYRQAAGRGLQLLFYSVGIGQISSEVPQNLSASRPQDRQFILSSKKLLLSDSGFYLCAWSVYNTEAFFGQGTRLTVV.

The rearrangement links TRBV5-6 to TRBJ2-3; weak D call: TRBD1 (6 bases). The CDR3 covers 16 residues. The V gene lost 2 bases and the J gene lost 3 bases, with 16 bases spanning the gap. The germline gives CDR1 SGHDT, CDR2 YYEEEE. CDR3 bases: TGTGCCAGCAGCTTCTTAGGGGGTATGAGGACAGATACGCAGTATTTT. The encoded protein is CASSFLGGMRTDTQYF.

The chain recombines TRBV6-5 with TRBJ2-1; D is possibly TRBD1 (5 bases). The CDR3 has 14 amino acids. In germline, CDR1 is MNHEY, CDR2 SVGAGI. V gave up 5 bases and J gave up 5 bases, with 13 bases separating them. The CDR3 DNA is TGTGCCAGCAGTCACCAGGGTCTAAACAATGAGCAGTTCTTC. This sequence encodes CASSHQGLNNEQFF.

This clone was observed a single time. The chain joins TRBV7-8 to TRBJ1-6; the match to TRBD1 covers 7 bases. V lost 4 bases and J lost 2; bases outside the gene matches: 11. Per the germline V gene, CDR1 is SGHVS and CDR2 is FQNEAQ. This CDR3 has 18 residues. CDR3 nucleotides: TGTGCCAGCAGCTCGGGACAGAGAGGGGCTACCTATAATTCACCCCTCCACTTT. Its translation: CASSSGQRGATYNSPLHF.

This clone was seen a single time. The chain uses TRBV18 and TRBJ2-3; perhaps D is TRBD1 or TRBD2 (5 bases each). Germline CDR1 and CDR2: KGHSH and LQKENI. The CDR3 has 15 amino acids. The ends were cut back, 1 base at V and 3 bases at J, with 11 bases in the middle. The CDR3 DNA is TGTGCCAGCTCACCACGTATCGGGGCGACAGATACGCAGTATTTT. Translated, it gives CASSPRIGATDTQYF.

This clone has a single count. The chain uses TRBV19 and TRBJ1-5; weak D call: TRBD1 (6 bases). Germline values: CDR1 LNHDA, CDR2 SQIVND (reference sequence). V was trimmed by 6 bases and J by 0 bases, leaving 12 bases between them. The CDR3 extends over 15 amino acids. The CDR3 protein is CASSPRQDSNQPQHF. In nucleotides, the CDR3 is TGTGCCAGTAGCCCTCGACAGGATAGCAATCAGCCCCAGCATTTT.

This chain links TRBV2 with TRBJ1-4; TRBD1 is a possible D gene (5 bases). The V gene lost 6 bases and the J gene lost 5 bases, with 13 bases spanning the gap. The CDR3 has 14 residues. Germline V gives CDR1 SNHLY, CDR2 FYNNEI. CDR3: CASSFRVGNEKLFF. As DNA, the CDR3 is TGTGCCAGCAGCTTCAGGGTGGGAAATGAAAAACTGTTTTTT.

This chain links TRBV27 with TRBJ1-4, with D possibly being TRBD1 (6 bases). This CDR3 is 18 amino acids long. V was shortened by 2 bases and J by 6 bases, with 22 bases between the two germline ends. Per the germline V gene, CDR1 is MNHEY and CDR2 is SMNVEV (reference sequence). This chain's CDR3 is CASSLRTGHRVPYEKLFF. DNA for the CDR3: TGTGCCAGCAGTTTAAGGACGGGACACAGGGTTCCCTATGAAAAACTGTTTTTT.

The chain uses TRBV19 and TRBJ1-4; D is possibly TRBD1 (5 bases). In germline, CDR1 is LNHDA, CDR2 SQIVND (reference sequence). This CDR3 contains 15 residues. The germline V and J ends were trimmed by 6 bases and 0 bases, with 11 bases remaining between them. CDR3 DNA sequence: TGTGCCAGTAGCCGGGGCCCTGCAACTAATGAAAAACTGTTTTTT. This sequence encodes CASSRGPATNEKLFF.

This clone appeared a single time. V is TRBV6-6 and J is TRBJ1-1; 9 nucleotides align to TRBD1. Germline CDR1 and CDR2: MNHNY and SVGAGI (reference sequence). CDR3 length: 13 residues. V dropped 5 bases and J dropped 5; count of bases not matched to a gene: 3. The CDR3 reads CASSRGQGTEAFF. CDR3 DNA sequence: TGTGCCAGCAGTCGTGGACAGGGGACTGAAGCTTTCTTT.

This clone appeared a few times. The J gene is TRBJ2-7, the V gene TRBV28; 8 nucleotides line up with TRBD2. In germline, CDR1 is MDHEN, CDR2 SYDVKM. Losses at the gene ends were 6 bases for V and 5 bases for J; bases not matched to a gene: 9. CDR3 length equals 14 residues. The CDR3 region has the DNA TGTGCCAGCAGGTCCAGCGGGAGTACCCACGAGCAGTACTTC. It translates to CASRSSGSTHEQYF.

V and J are TRBV7-2 and TRBJ2-2; no firm D call. With 4 bases removed from V and 8 bases from J, the gap between germline ends came to 8 bases. The CDR3 contains 12 residues. Germline V gives CDR1 SGHTA, CDR2 FQGNSA. The CDR3 sequence is CASSYYGGELFF. The CDR3 region has the DNA TGTGCCAGCAGCTACTATGGAGGGGAGCTGTTTTTT.

V usage is TRBV25-1 and J usage is TRBJ2-3, with D possibly being TRBD1 (5 bases). V dropped 3 bases and J dropped 2 bases, with 12 bases sitting between them. The CDR3 has 15 residues. Germline CDR1 is MGHDK and CDR2 is SYGVNS. Here the CDR3 reads CASSDLDTPTDTQYF. The CDR3 DNA reads as TGTGCCAGCAGTGACCTGGACACCCCCACAGATACGCAGTATTTT.

The chain carries TRBV19 and TRBJ2-5; the match to TRBD1 covers 8 bases. The V and J ends lost 4 bases and 3 bases, in that order; junction bases with no gene match: 1. CDR3 length: 13 amino acids. Germline CDR1 reads LNHDA; CDR2 reads SQIVND (reference sequence). CDR3: CASSTDREETQYF. CDR3 sequence (DNA): TGTGCCAGTAGTACGGACAGGGAAGAGACCCAGTACTTC.

J is TRBJ1-6 and V is TRBV7-2; TRBD1 might be the D (5 bases). The CDR3 has 18 residues. The V and J ends lost 2 bases and 5 bases respectively, with 19 bases between them. CDR1 is SGHTA and CDR2 is FQGNSA in the germline V gene. Written as DNA, the CDR3 is TGTGCCAGCAGCTTATCCGGGACGGTGACCTTTAATAATTCACCCCTCCACTTT. Translation: CASSLSGTVTFNNSPLHF.

The V and J genes are TRBV19 and TRBJ2-5, with a possible D match to TRBD2 (6 bases). With 10 bases removed from V and 5 bases from J, the gap between germline ends came to 20 bases. The CDR3 consists of 14 residues. The germline V gene has CDR1 LNHDA and CDR2 SQIVND (reference sequence). This chain's CDR3 is CATRGLPSRETQYF. The DNA of the CDR3 is TGTGCCACCCGGGGACTCCCCTCGAGGGAGACCCAGTACTTC.

The V call is TRBV7-2, the J call TRBJ2-7; 9 bases fit TRBD2. This CDR3 has 16 amino acids. Germline trimming cut 4 bases from V and 0 bases from J; bases unmatched to any gene: 7. Germline lookup yields CDR1 SGHTA and CDR2 FQGNSA. CDR3 sequence (DNA): TGTGCCAGCAGCTCTAGCCTTAGCGGGGGCTCCTACGAGCAGTACTTC. The encoded protein is CASSSSLSGGSYEQYF.

About this clone itself: The junction and the germline gene differ at one end; a read error may be behind it. The genes are TRBV6-6 and TRBJ1-1, with a weak D call TRBD1 (5 bases). Germline values: CDR1 MNHNY, CDR2 SVGAGI (reference sequence). The CDR3 runs 14 residues. The CDR3 region is CASTGGLVWTEAFF. The CDR3 region has the DNA TGCGCCAGCACGGGGGGGTTAGTTTGGACTGAAGCTTTCTTT.

The J gene is TRBJ2-1, the V gene TRBV7-9; D possibly corresponds to TRBD1 (6 bases). CDR3 size: 19 residues. Germline V CDR1 and CDR2: SEHNR, FQNEAQ (reference sequence). Trimming removed 5 bases from V and 7 bases from J, with 30 bases in between. CDR3 in DNA: TGTGCCAGCAGCCCGACCCCGGGGAGATTCAGGGGATGGGGTAATGAGCAGTTCTTC. Residues: CASSPTPGRFRGWGNEQFF.

This chain links TRBV5-5 with TRBJ1-2; D call uncertain. CDR1 is SGHKS and CDR2 is YYEKEE in the germline V gene (reference sequence). CDR3 length equals 14 residues. Trimming cost V 3 bases and J 13 bases, with 22 bases left between them. The CDR3 loop is CASSSDGTLWLSTF. CDR3 sequence (DNA): TGTGCCAGCAGCTCGGACGGCACCCTATGGCTAAGCACCTTC.

The chain links TRBV5-5 to TRBJ1-2; TRBD1 agrees at 10 bases. This CDR3 region has 15 residues. Losses at the gene ends were 2 bases for V and 8 bases for J; bases not matched to a gene: 9. Per germline, CDR1 SGHKS and CDR2 YYEKEE (reference sequence). In nucleotides, the CDR3 is TGTGCCAGCAGCTTCCGGGACAGGGGTTTGTACGGCTACACCTTC. Amino acids: CASSFRDRGLYGYTF.

The V gene is TRBV7-2, the J gene TRBJ1-2; 9 positions agree with TRBD1. The CDR3 runs to 17 residues. Trimming cost V 5 bases and J 6 bases; bases outside gene matches: 16. Germline-derived CDR1 and CDR2 are SGHTA and FQGNSA. CDR3 amino acids: CASSTYRDRVVVDGYTF. The CDR3, as DNA: TGTGCCAGCAGCACATACCGGGACAGGGTTGTAGTAGATGGCTACACCTTC.

The CDR3 DNA follows: TGTGCCAGCAGACCCTGGGGGCAGGGGGCGCGTGGTTCACCCCTCCACTTT. This gives the protein CASRPWGQGARGSPLHF. This chain joins TRBV28 and TRBJ1-6, with 8 bases that match TRBD1. This CDR3 comprises 17 residues. Germline CDR1 MDHEN, CDR2 SYDVKM. With V trimmed by 6 bases and J by 9 bases, 16 bases remained unmatched.

The chain employs TRBV15 and TRBJ1-1; TRBD1 matches 8 bases. The germline gives CDR1 LNHNV, CDR2 YYDKDF (reference sequence). Trimming took 3 bases from V and 3 from J; bases not matched to a gene: 6. The CDR3 sequence is 15 residues long. In DNA, the CDR3 is TGTGCCACCAGCAGTGGACAGGGAACCTACACTGAAGCTTTCTTT. Translation: CATSSGQGTYTEAFF.

The V gene is TRBV5-6, the J gene TRBJ1-4, with a possible D match to TRBD1 (6 bases). The germline V gene encodes CDR1 SGHDT and CDR2 YYEEEE. This CDR3 is built from 18 residues. The V and J ends lost 4 bases and 0 bases respectively, with 19 bases between them. The CDR3 DNA follows: TGTGCCAGCAGCGTAACCAGGGGTACACTCGCAACTAATGAAAAACTGTTTTTT. As protein: CASSVTRGTLATNEKLFF.

V and J are TRBV30 and TRBJ2-1; 10 nucleotides line up with TRBD2. The V gene end was trimmed by 0 bases and the J gene end by 7 bases; junction bases not matched to a gene: 3. The CDR3 covers 14 residues. The germline CDR1 and CDR2 sequences are GTSNPN and SVGIG (reference sequence). CDR3 nucleotides: TGTGCCTGGAGTGTACTAGCGGGAAGAAATGAGCAGTTCTTC. This gives the protein CAWSVLAGRNEQFF.

The chain carries TRBV7-8 and TRBJ2-1; D is possibly TRBD2 (6 bases). Germline assignment: CDR1 SGHVS and CDR2 FQNEAQ. V gave up 5 bases and J gave up 8 bases, with 25 bases separating them. This CDR3 comprises 17 residues. CDR3 residues: CASSPQISTAGGDEQFF. The CDR3 bases are TGTGCCAGCAGCCCGCAAATCTCGACAGCGGGTGGCGATGAGCAGTTCTTC.